Reported below is one TCR beta chain. The target of this receptor is not known. No per-base quality is available; no much larger clone lies one base away. This sample stems from a study of blood T cell repertoires in COVID-19 (dated by TCRdb to 2018 to 2020). Concerning the study at large: Samples covering the acute and convalescent phases of COVID-19 were provided by collaborators in the United States, Italy and Spain. The sample metadata nearly always contained a de-identified subject ID, COVID-19 status, age in years and sex. The dataset comprised deeply sampled blood TCRbeta repertoires from subjects exposed to, actively infected with, or recovered from COVID-19. The repertoires were made available in a free public database intended to serve as a resource for research on the immune response to SARS-CoV-2. The prospective study material was composed of cDNA or gDNA derived from T cells, B-cell-depleted T cells, or PBMCs. Samples came from the ongoing ImmuneRACE study (first 160 participants) plus 1,254 subjects from 6 global collaborators. Where available, HLA class I and class II types were obtained from metadata supplied by the sample provider rather than from assay-based typing. Study-wide conclusions, independent of this receptor: How much clinical and demographic metadata was included differed by source and by participant, and the metadata was provided uncurated.

Participants in the prospective study were enrolled through a virtual design, were aged roughly 18 to 90 years, and lived in approximately 25 United States geographic areas. To assign participants to cohorts, the prospective study relied on clinical history that participants themselves reported in a screening survey and a study questionnaire. Recovered participants in ImmuneRACE Cohort 3 were defined as having two consecutive negative NP/OP PCR tests, clearance from a healthcare professional, or resolution of symptoms. In the prospective study, whole blood, serum and a nasopharyngeal or oropharyngeal swab were collected from each participant by mobile phlebotomists. Prospective study participants could optionally give additional blood draws and questionnaires over an approximately 2-month period. Before DNA extraction, prospective study blood samples were shipped either frozen or at room temperature.

TCRbeta CDR3 regions were amplified from genomic DNA using the immunoSEQ Assay, a bias-controlled multiplex PCR. The authors' pipeline ran thus. The number of nucleated cells in each sample was estimated from the amplification of reference gene primers within the assay. To quantify the absolute abundance of each unique TCRbeta CDR3 rearrangement, sequence reads were collapsed and filtered. For each sample, productive Simpson clonality was calculated as the square root of Simpson's diversity index over productive rearrangements. TCRdb took over this immuneACCESS table, retaining in-frame rearrangements with V and J assigned. Such tables are incomplete; in checked studies, under half of the missing clones stem from an unresolved V gene, and the remainder is unexplained. D and trimming come from the DNA, and the V and J calls and clone size come from that table. Across this sample there are about 380,000 clones, with more than 70% seen only once. The ten largest clones represent roughly 1.2% of the sample.

Inclusive of the bounding cysteine and phenylalanine, the CDR3 is 15 residues long. Only CDR3 DNA is held: 45 bases, read in frame from base 1. Trimming at the junction amounts to 6 bases on V and 6 bases on J, and the germline ends lie 18 bases apart. The germline V gene (reference sequence) provides CDR1 LNHDA and CDR2 SQIVND. What was sequenced was PBMCs or T cells enriched from blood (not recorded which). The sequence was obtained from a woman between 18 and 29 years old who had recovered from COVID-19. Recombination connected TRBV19 to TRBJ1-5; tentative D gene TRBD1, with 6 bases matching. CDR3 region: CASSVQGRGVQPQHF. The DNA sequence is given as TGTGCCAGTAGCGTACAGGGCCGTGGGGTTCAGCCCCAGCATTTT.